These 6 T cell receptor beta chains were all obtained from the same sample, sequenced in a study of neurological immune-mediated disorders. MiXCR was run by TCRdb on the 5' RACE reads, yielding one entry per CDR3 protein. Found here are around 49,000 distinct CDR3 sequences, about 9% of them singletons; the top ten hold 1.6%. Time point defined: longitudinal time-point 1 (baseline). The sample consisted of PBMCs. The receptors come from a woman between 35 and 50 years old in good health.

This clonotype was counted many times. This chain joins TRBV3-1 and TRBJ1-1; D not certain. The CDR3 spans 12 residues. Trimming stripped 0 bases from V and 4 bases from J, with 3 bases between. In germline, CDR1 is LGHDT, CDR2 YNNKEL (reference sequence). DNA for the CDR3: TGTGCCAGCAGCCAAGATAGCACTGAAGCTTTCTTT. It yields the protein CASSQDSTEAFF.

Of note for this clonotype: A much larger clone differs from this one at a single base, so this may be a read error. The chain combines TRBV20-1 with TRBJ2-3, with 9 bases lining up with TRBD2. The germline CDR1 and CDR2 sequences are DFQATT and SNEGSKA (reference sequence). This CDR3 is built from 17 residues. Losses at the gene ends were 5 bases for V and 3 bases for J; bases not matched to a gene: 15. CDR3 coding DNA: TGCAGTGCTCTTGGCGGGAGGGCCCTTGTAGTGACAGATACGCAGTATTTT. Protein sequence: CSALGGRALVVTDTQYF.

There are many counts of this clonotype. The chain joins TRBV20-1 to TRBJ2-3, with TRBD1 matching over 8 bases. CDR1 and CDR2 from the germline V gene are DFQATT and SNEGSKA (reference sequence). The CDR3 runs 16 residues. V was pared by 5 bases and J by 1 base, with 11 bases of the junction left unmatched. The CDR3 loop reads CSARGRGRRGTDTQYF. In nucleotides, the CDR3 is TGCAGTGCTCGGGGCAGGGGGCGCAGGGGCACAGATACGCAGTATTTT.

A note on this clonotype: The junction and the germline gene differ at one end; a read error may be behind it. CDR3 sequence reads: CASSLLRGTEAFF. CDR3 coding DNA: TGTGCCAGCAGCTTATTGCGGGGCACTGAGGCTTTCTTT. The chain uses TRBV7-2 and TRBJ1-1; D possibly corresponds to TRBD1 (5 bases). Germline V CDR1 and CDR2: SGHTA, FQGNSA. The CDR3 totals 13 residues. The variable domain in full, with the rest retrieved from reference TRBV7-2 and TRBJ1-1, is GAGVSQSPSNKVTEKGKDVELRCDPISGHTALYWYRQSLGQGLEFLIYFQGNSAPDKSGLPSDRFSAERTGGSVSTLTIQRTQQEDSAVYLCASSLLRGTEAFFGQGTRLTVV.

With regard to this clonotype: Being one base from a much bigger clone, this may be a read error. The chain is built from TRBV10-3 and TRBJ1-4; 7 bases fit TRBD1. The CDR3 has 15 amino acids. After removal of 3 bases from V and 8 bases from J, the junction contained 9 bases not matched to a gene. The germline gives CDR1 ENHRY, CDR2 SYGVKD. Here the CDR3 DNA reads TGTGCCATCAGTGAAACCGGACAGGTGGCCGAAAAACTGTTTTTT. This sequence encodes CAISETGQVAEKLFF.

Many counts were recorded for this clonotype. The chain uses TRBV29-1 and TRBJ2-1, with 8 bases identical to TRBD2. The V and J ends lost 7 bases and 7 bases, in that order; junction bases with no gene match: 6. The CDR3 has 12 amino acids. CDR1 and CDR2 (germline): SQVTM, ANQGSEA. The CDR3 DNA reads as TGCAGCGCCCACAGCGGGAGTAATGAGCAGTTCTTC. Protein: CSAHSGSNEQFF.